This T cell receptor (beta chain) is from a study of blood T cell repertoires in COVID-19. Study-wide background: Whether acute or convalescent, the COVID-19 samples came from the United States, Italy and Spain.

Clones were read by immunoSEQ multiplex PCR, and TCRdb kept only the in-frame ones, dropping some. The table includes 150,000 to 200,000 clones, roughly 87% detected once. The germline gives CDR1 SGHNT, CDR2 YYREEE (reference sequence). The CDR3 loop spans 15 amino acids. V was clipped by 3 bases and J by 6 bases; unmatched bases: 9. This TCR derives from a human donor in a cohort sampled during active COVID-19. The V and J genes are TRBV5-4 and TRBJ2-3; TRBD2 agrees at 8 bases. Sequenced sample: peripheral blood. The CDR3 sequence: CASSSGLDRSDTQYF. The CDR3 nucleotides read TGTGCCAGCAGCTCGGGACTAGACCGGTCCGATACGCAGTATTTT.